Sequencing of this T cell receptor beta chain was carried out in a study of CD4+ T cells in melanoma. The assay was immunoSEQ multiplex PCR, and TCRdb's table has in-frame clones only and misses some. The table includes about 110,000 clones, over 80% detected once. Trimming took off 4 bases at V and 2 bases at J, with 12 bases between the two ends. The CDR3 is 15 amino acids. The V gene's germline CDR1 is GTSNPN and CDR2 SVGIG (reference sequence). The chain employs TRBV30 and TRBJ2-6; D is ambiguous. Sequenced: peripheral blood. This TCR was recovered from a human donor with melanoma. As DNA, the CDR3 is TGTGCCTGGAACCCACAATCTGCTGGGGCCAACGTCCTGACTTTC. Translated, it gives CAWNPQSAGANVLTF.